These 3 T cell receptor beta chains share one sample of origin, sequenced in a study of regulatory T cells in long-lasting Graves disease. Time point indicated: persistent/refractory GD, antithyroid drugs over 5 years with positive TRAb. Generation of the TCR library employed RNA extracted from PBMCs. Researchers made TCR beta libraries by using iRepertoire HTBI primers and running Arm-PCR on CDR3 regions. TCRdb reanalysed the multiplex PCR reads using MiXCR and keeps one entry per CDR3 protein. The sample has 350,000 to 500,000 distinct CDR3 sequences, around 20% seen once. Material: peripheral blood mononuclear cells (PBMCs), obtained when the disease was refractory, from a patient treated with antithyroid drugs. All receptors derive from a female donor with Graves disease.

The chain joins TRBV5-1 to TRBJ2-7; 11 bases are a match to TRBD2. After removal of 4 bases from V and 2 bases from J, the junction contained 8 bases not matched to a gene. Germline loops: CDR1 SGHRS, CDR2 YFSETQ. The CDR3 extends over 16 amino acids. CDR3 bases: TGCGCCAGCAGCGCCCAAACTAGCGGGGGAACCTACGAGCAGTACTTC. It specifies CASSAQTSGGTYEQYF.

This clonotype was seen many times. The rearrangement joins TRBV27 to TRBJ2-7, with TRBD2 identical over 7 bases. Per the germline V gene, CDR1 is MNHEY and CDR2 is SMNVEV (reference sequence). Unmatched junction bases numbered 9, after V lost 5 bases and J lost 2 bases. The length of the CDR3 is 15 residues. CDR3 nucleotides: TGTGCCAGCAGTCCCTGGTCTAGCGGCCCCTACGAGCAGTACTTC. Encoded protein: CASSPWSSGPYEQYF.

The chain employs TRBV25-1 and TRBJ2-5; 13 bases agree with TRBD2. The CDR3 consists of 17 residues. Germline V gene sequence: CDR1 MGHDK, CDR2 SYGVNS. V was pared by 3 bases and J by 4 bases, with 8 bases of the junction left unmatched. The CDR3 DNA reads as TGTGCCAGCAGTGACCGTACTGGACTAGCGGGAGTAGAGACCCAGTACTTC. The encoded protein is CASSDRTGLAGVETQYF.